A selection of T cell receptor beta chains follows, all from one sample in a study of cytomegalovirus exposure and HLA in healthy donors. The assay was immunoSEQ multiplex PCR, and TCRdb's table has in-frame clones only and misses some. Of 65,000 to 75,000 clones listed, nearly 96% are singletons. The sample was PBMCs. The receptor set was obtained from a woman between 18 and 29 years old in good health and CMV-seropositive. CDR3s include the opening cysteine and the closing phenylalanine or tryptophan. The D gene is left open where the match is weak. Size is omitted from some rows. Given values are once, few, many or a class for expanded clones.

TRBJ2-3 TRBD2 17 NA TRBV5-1 TGCGCCAGCAGCTTGGCCCCCAGAGCGGGCGGGGGAGATACGCAGTATTTT CASSLAPRAGGGDTQYF
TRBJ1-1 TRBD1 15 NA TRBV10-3 TGTGCCATCAGTGAGTATACAGGGGGCGAGACTGAAGCTTTCTTT CAISEYTGGETEAFF
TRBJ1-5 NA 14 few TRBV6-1 TGTGCCAGCAGTGTATCGGGAGGGAATCAGCCCCAGCATTTT CASSVSGGNQPQHF
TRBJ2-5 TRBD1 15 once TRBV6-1 TGTGCCAGCAGTGTCCAGACAGGGGACCGTGAGACCCAGTACTTC CASSVQTGDRETQYF
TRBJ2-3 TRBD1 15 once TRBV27 TGTGCCAGCAGATACAGGGGGCTGAGCACAGATACGCAGTATTTT CASRYRGLSTDTQYF
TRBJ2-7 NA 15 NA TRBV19 TGTGCCAGTAGTATAGATCTAGGACTATACTACGAGCAGTACTTC CASSIDLGLYYEQYF
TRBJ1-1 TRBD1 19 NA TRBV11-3 TGTGCCAGCAGCTTCGCCGGGACAGGGTTTCCGGGCTCCGTAACTGAAGCTTTCTTT CASSFAGTGFPGSVTEAFF
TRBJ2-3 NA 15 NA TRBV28 TGTGCCAGCAGACCCACAGGGGAGGGCACAGATACGCAGTATTTT CASRPTGEGTDTQYF
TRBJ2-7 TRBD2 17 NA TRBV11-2 TGTGCCAGCAGCTTAGTCATTAGCGGGAGGGCCTCGTACGAGCAGTACTTC CASSLVISGRASYEQYF
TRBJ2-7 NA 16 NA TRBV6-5 TGTGCCAGCAGTTATTCGCCTAGCCCCTCGTTCTACGAGCAGTACTTC CASSYSPSPSFYEQYF
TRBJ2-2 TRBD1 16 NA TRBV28 TGTGCCAGCAGTTTCCTAATGGGGACAGGGGCCGGGGAGCTGTTTTTT CASSFLMGTGAGELFF
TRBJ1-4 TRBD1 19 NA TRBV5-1 TGCGCCAGCAGCTTGGCCGGTTCGGGCAGGGGGCCGACTAATGAAAAACTGTTTTTT CASSLAGSGRGPTNEKLFF
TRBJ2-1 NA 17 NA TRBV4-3 TGCGCCAGCAGCCAAGATGGGCGGGTGGGCTTGTACAATGAGCAGTTCTTC CASSQDGRVGLYNEQFF
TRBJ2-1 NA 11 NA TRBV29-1 TGCAGCGTTGACAGGGTCTATGAGCAGTTCTTC CSVDRVYEQFF
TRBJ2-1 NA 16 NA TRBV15 TGTGCCACCAGCAGTTCACTCCGGGACTCCTACAATGAGCAGTTCTTC CATSSSLRDSYNEQFF
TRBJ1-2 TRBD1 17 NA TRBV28 TGTGCCAGCAGTTTACCTGGGACAGGGAGGGTTTACTATGGCTACACCTTC CASSLPGTGRVYYGYTF
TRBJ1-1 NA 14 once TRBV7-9 TGTGCCAGCAGCGCCGTGCAAGCCAACACTGAAGCTTTCTTT CASSAVQANTEAFF
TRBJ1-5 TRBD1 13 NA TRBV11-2 TGTGCCAGCAGCACAGGGGGGAATCAGCCCCAGCATTTT CASSTGGNQPQHF
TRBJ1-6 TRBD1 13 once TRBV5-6 TGTGCCAGCAGCCCTACAGGGGTTTCACCCCTCCACTTT CASSPTGVSPLHF
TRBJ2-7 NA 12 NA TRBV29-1 TGCAGCGTTGTAGCAGGGTTCTACGAGCAGTACTTC CSVVAGFYEQYF
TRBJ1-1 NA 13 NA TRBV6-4 TGTGCCAGCAGCCGGGACATCGGGGCTGAAGCTTTCTTT CASSRDIGAEAFF
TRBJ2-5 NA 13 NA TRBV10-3 TGTGCCATCAGTGCGTCCCCCCCGGAGACCCAGTACTTC CAISASPPETQYF
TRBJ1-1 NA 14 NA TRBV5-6 TGTGCCAGCAGCGGACCCGGGGAGAACACTGAAGCTTTCTTT CASSGPGENTEAFF
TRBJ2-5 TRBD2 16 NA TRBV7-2 TGTGCCAGCAGCTTAGGAGCGGGGAGCAGCCAAGAGACCCAGTACTTC CASSLGAGSSQETQYF
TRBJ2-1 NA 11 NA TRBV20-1 TGCAGTGCTTGGGTCCCTAGTGAGCAGTTCTTC CSAWVPSEQFF
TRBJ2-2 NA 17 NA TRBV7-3 TGTGCCAGCAGCCTATGGAGGGGAAAAGAGGGGACCGGGGAGCTGTTTTTT CASSLWRGKEGTGELFF
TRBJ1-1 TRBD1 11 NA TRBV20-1 TGCAGTTCGCAGGGGGACACTGAAGCTTTCTTT CSSQGDTEAFF
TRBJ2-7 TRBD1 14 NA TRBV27 TGTGCCAGCAGTCTGACCGGGACAGGCTACGAGCAGTACTTC CASSLTGTGYEQYF
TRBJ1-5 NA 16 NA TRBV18 TGTGCCAGCTCACCATCCCACGGAGATAGCAATCAGCCCCAGCATTTT CASSPSHGDSNQPQHF
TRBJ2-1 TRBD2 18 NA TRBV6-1 TGTGCCAGCAGCGAACCGGGACTAGCGGGAGGTAGCCCCAATGAGCAGTTCTTC CASSEPGLAGGSPNEQFF
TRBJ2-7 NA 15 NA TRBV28 TGTGCCAGCACCCCAGTTGGTAGCGGATCCTACGAGCAGTACTTC CASTPVGSGSYEQYF
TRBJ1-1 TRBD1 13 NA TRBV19 TGTGCCAGTAGTAACAGGGGGACGACTGAAGCTTTCTTT CASSNRGTTEAFF
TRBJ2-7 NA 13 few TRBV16 TGTGCCAGCAGCCCCCGACAGAGATACGAGCAGTACTTC CASSPRQRYEQYF
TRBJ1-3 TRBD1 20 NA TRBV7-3 TGTGCCAGCAGCTTAAACCCCCCGGGACAGGGATCGGGCTCTGGAAACACCATATATTTT CASSLNPPGQGSGSGNTIYF
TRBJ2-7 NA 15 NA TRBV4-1 TGCGCCAGCAGCCAAGATGGAGTCAGGGCCTACGAGCAGTACTTC CASSQDGVRAYEQYF
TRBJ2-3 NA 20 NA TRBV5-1 TGCGCCAGCAGCTTGTCCTCAGGGATCGCGGGATTCCCTCAGACAGATACGCAGTATTTT CASSLSSGIAGFPQTDTQYF
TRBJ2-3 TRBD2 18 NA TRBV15 TGTGCCACCAGCAGAATGTTGGAAACTAGCGCACACACAGATACGCAGTATTTT CATSRMLETSAHTDTQYF
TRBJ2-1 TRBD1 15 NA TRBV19 TGTGCCAGTAGCCCGGACAGGGCCTCCTACAATGAGCAGTTCTTC CASSPDRASYNEQFF
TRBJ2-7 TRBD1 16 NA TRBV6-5 TGTGCCAGCAGTTACTCGGTGGTAGGACAGGGCTACGAGCAGTACTTC CASSYSVVGQGYEQYF
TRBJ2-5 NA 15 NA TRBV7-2 TGTGCCAGCAGCTTAGTTCGGATGACAAGGGAGACCCAGTACTTC CASSLVRMTRETQYF
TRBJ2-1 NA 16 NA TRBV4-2 TGTGCCAGCAGCCAAGAATCTGGCGGCTCCTACAATGAGCAGTTCTTC CASSQESGGSYNEQFF
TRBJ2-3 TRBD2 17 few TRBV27 TGTGCCAGCAGTAATAAAGGACTAGCGGAGGTGGTAGATACGCAGTATTTT CASSNKGLAEVVDTQYF
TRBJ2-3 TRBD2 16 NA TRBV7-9 TGTGCCAGCAGCTTAGGACTAGCGGGCACCACAGATACGCAGTATTTT CASSLGLAGTTDTQYF
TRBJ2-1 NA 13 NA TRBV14 TGTGCCAGCAGCGCACGACTCACCAATGAGCAGTTCTTC CASSARLTNEQFF
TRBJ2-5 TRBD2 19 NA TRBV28 TGTGCCAGCAGTTTTTTCCCGGGGGGAGGTCAGGGAGCTCAAGAGACCCAGTACTTC CASSFFPGGGQGAQETQYF
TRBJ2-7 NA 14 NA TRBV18 TGTGCCAGCTCACCAAGTCCTAGCTCCTACGAGCAGTACTTC CASSPSPSSYEQYF
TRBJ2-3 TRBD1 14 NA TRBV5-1 TGCGCCAGCAGCTCCGGGACAGGGAAGGATACGCAGTATTTT CASSSGTGKDTQYF
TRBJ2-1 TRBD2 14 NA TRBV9 TGTGCCAGCAGCCGGACTAGCGGGAGAAATGAGCAGTTCTTC CASSRTSGRNEQFF
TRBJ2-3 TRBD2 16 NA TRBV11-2 TGTGCCAGCAGCTTAAATTTAGCGGGGACCACAGATACGCAGTATTTT CASSLNLAGTTDTQYF
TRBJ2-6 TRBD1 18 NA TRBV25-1 TGTGCCAGCAGTGTTCCAGGGGGCGAATTGGCTGGGGCCAACGTCCTGACTTTC CASSVPGGELAGANVLTF
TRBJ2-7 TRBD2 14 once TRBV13 TGTGCCAGCAGCGGAGCCGGGACTAGCTACGAGCAGTACTTC CASSGAGTSYEQYF
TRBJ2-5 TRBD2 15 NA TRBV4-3 TGCGCCAGCAGCGAACAGGGGAGCGGGAGGGAGACCCAGTACTTC CASSEQGSGRETQYF
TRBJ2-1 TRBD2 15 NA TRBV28 TGTGCCAGCCGAGCGGGAGGGAGCTCCTACAATGAGCAGTTCTTC CASRAGGSSYNEQFF
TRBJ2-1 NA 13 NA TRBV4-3 TGCGCCAGCAGCCAAGGCAGCGCGGGTGAGCAGTTCTTC CASSQGSAGEQFF
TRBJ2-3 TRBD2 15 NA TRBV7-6 TGTGCCAGCAGCTTAGGCCCTAGCGGGAGCGATACGCAGTATTTT CASSLGPSGSDTQYF
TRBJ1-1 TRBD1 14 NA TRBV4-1 TGCGCCAGCAGCCAAGAACAGGGGGTGACTGAAGCTTTCTTT CASSQEQGVTEAFF
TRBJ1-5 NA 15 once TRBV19 TGTGCCAGTAGTATTTTACGGGATAGCAATCAGCCCCAGCATTTT CASSILRDSNQPQHF